This entry lists 20 T cell receptor beta chains sequenced from one sample in a study of T cells in Graves' hyperthyroidism and ophthalmopathy. Amplification targeted TCR beta CDR3 regions from RNA transcripts. The HTBI primer set was used in a first-round RT-PCR of the TCR CDR3. TCRdb used MiXCR to reprocess the multiplex PCR reads, holding one entry per CDR3 protein. The table records about 250,000 distinct CDR3 sequences, around 22% of them present only once. Sequencing was carried out using blood. These TCRs come from a man in his thirties or forties with Graves' ophthalmopathy.

This clonotype was picked up a small number of times. The gene calls are TRBV7-3 and TRBJ2-1; TRBD2 matches 16 bases. The CDR3 length is 17 residues. Germline lookup yields CDR1 SGHTA and CDR2 FQGTGA. The V gene end was trimmed by 5 bases and the J gene end by 2 bases; junction bases not matched to a gene: 3. As DNA, the CDR3 is TGTGCCAGCAGCGCCGGGACTAGCGGGAGGGCCTACAATGAGCAGTTCTTC. Its protein product is CASSAGTSGRAYNEQFF.

The chain has TRBV10-3 and TRBJ1-3; no clear D. Germline V CDR1 and CDR2: ENHRY, SYGVKD. Trimming shortened V by 2 bases and J by 0 bases, and 8 bases separated the two germline ends. The CDR3 contains 15 residues. CDR3 in amino acids: CAISERESSGNTIYF. For the CDR3, the DNA is TGTGCCATCAGTGAGCGGGAGAGCTCTGGAAACACCATATATTTT.

This clonotype occurred many times. The rearrangement joins TRBV3-1 to TRBJ2-5; D may be TRBD2 (6 bases). CDR1 LGHDT and CDR2 YNNKEL come from the germline V gene (reference sequence). V was trimmed by 4 bases and J by 5 bases, leaving 11 bases between them. CDR3 length equals 13 residues. The CDR3 sequence is CASSRNGGETQYF. CDR3 sequence (DNA): TGTGCCAGCAGCCGGAACGGAGGGGAGACCCAGTACTTC.

This clonotype showed up just a few times. The CDR3 sequence is CASSLDSRRGGGYTF. Written as DNA, the CDR3 is TGTGCCAGCAGCTTAGACAGCCGCCGGGGCGGAGGCTACACCTTC. The chain combines TRBV7-9 with TRBJ1-2, with TRBD1 as a possible D gene (5 bases). The CDR3 spans 15 residues. Germline CDR1 SEHNR, CDR2 FQNEAQ (reference sequence). Trimming shortened V by 1 base and J by 8 bases, and 17 bases separated the two germline ends. Filled out from reference TRBV7-9 and TRBJ1-2, the complete variable domain reads DTGVSQNPRHKITKRGQNVTFRCDPISEHNRLYWYRQTLGQGPEFLTYFQNEAQLEKSRLLSDRFSAERPKGSFSTLEIQRTEQGDSAMYLCASSLDSRRGGGYTFGSGTRLTVV.

This clonotype was recorded many times. This sequence joins TRBV6-5 and TRBJ2-7, with TRBD1 matching over 8 bases. The CDR3 has 17 residues. The junction had 10 bases not matched to a gene; V was cut back by 3 bases and J by 0 bases. Germline V lookup: CDR1 MNHEY, CDR2 SVGAGI. The CDR3 bases are TGTGCCAGCAGTTATACAGGGGGGACAGCGAACTCCTACGAGCAGTACTTC. Its translation: CASSYTGGTANSYEQYF.

This clonotype came up a few times. CDR3 nucleotides: TGCGCCAGCAGCGACTCGGGACAGGGGGGGACTGAAGCTTTCTTT. Its protein is CASSDSGQGGTEAFF. The chain links TRBV5-1 to TRBJ1-1; 11 bases map to TRBD1. With 4 bases clipped from V and 5 bases from J, the junction kept 7 bases outside the gene matches. The CDR3 consists of 15 residues. Germline V gives CDR1 SGHRS, CDR2 YFSETQ.

This chain uses TRBV6-2 or TRBV6-3 with TRBJ1-2; TRBD1 aligns across 11 bases. Trimming cost V 4 bases and J 5 bases; bases outside gene matches: 6. This CDR3 comprises 15 residues. Germline V lookup: CDR1 MNHEY, CDR2 SVGEGT. CDR3 in DNA: TGTGCCAGCAGTTCCCGGGACAGGGGGAAGTATGGCTACACCTTC. This translates into CASSSRDRGKYGYTF.

Regarding this clonotype: A single base separates this from a much larger clone, so it may be a read error. The chain links TRBV12-3 or TRBV12-4 to TRBJ1-5; D possibly corresponds to TRBD1 (6 bases). The CDR3 covers 18 residues. The V gene lost 3 bases and the J gene lost 7 bases, with 25 bases spanning the gap. The CDR3 region is CASSFGVWTDSLKQPQHF. CDR3 sequence (DNA): TGTGCCAGCAGTTTCGGGGTGTGGACAGATTCGTTGAAACAGCCCCAGCATTTT.

This clonotype was recorded many times. The rearrangement uses TRBV10-3 and TRBJ1-1, with D perhaps matching TRBD1 (5 bases). Germline CDR1 ENHRY, CDR2 SYGVKD. The CDR3 covers 14 residues. V lost 5 bases and J 1 base, leaving 11 bases between the germline ends. In DNA form, the CDR3 reads TGTGCCATCAGTCCGACCGGGGCGAACACTGAAGCTTTCTTT. Encoded protein: CAISPTGANTEAFF.

This chain joins TRBV30 and TRBJ2-1; D gene uncertain. The CDR3 loop spans 14 amino acids. The germline CDR1 and CDR2 sequences are GTSNPN and SVGIG (reference sequence). V shed 5 bases and J shed 2 bases, with 13 bases lying between them. DNA of the CDR3: TGTGCCTGGTCGTTCGGAGTTCCCTACAATGAGCAGTTCTTC. Its translation: CAWSFGVPYNEQFF.

This clonotype was found a few times. This may arise from a read error, as a much more abundant clone is one base away. The CDR3 is CASSEQGRLNEQSF. The DNA of the CDR3 is TGTGCCAGCAGTGAACAGGGAAGACTCAATGAGCAGTCCTTC. The genes are TRBV2 and TRBJ2-1; weak D call: TRBD1 (5 bases). CDR3 length: 14 residues. The germline gives CDR1 SNHLY, CDR2 FYNNEI.

This clonotype was picked up many times. The rearrangement joins TRBV30 to TRBJ1-5; the D is unclear. The CDR3 is made up of 14 amino acids. With 0 bases removed from V and 0 bases from J, the gap between germline ends came to 6 bases. In germline, CDR1 is GTSNPN, CDR2 SVGIG (reference sequence). The DNA of the CDR3 is TGTGCCTGGAGTGTACAACCTAGCAATCAGCCCCAGCATTTT. The encoded protein is CAWSVQPSNQPQHF.

This clonotype was seen only a few times. This chain links TRBV20-1 with TRBJ2-7, with D perhaps matching TRBD1 or TRBD2 (5 bases each). Per germline, CDR1 DFQATT and CDR2 SNEGSKA (reference sequence). The V end lost 4 bases, the J end lost 0 bases, and 22 bases lay between the germline ends. The CDR3 has 17 amino acids. The DNA of the CDR3 is TGCAGTGCTACCTCCGGGACCAAAGTGGGTGCCTCCTACGAGCAGTACTTC. It specifies CSATSGTKVGASYEQYF.

This clonotype was seen more than once but under ten times. V gene TRBV10-3 combines with J gene TRBJ1-1; 8 bases align to TRBD1. Germline CDR1 reads ENHRY; CDR2 reads SYGVKD. CDR3 length: 13 amino acids. V lost 6 bases and J lost 1; bases outside the gene matches: 1. The CDR3 sequence: CAIRGQGNTEAFF. CDR3 in DNA: TGTGCCATCAGAGGACAGGGGAACACTGAAGCTTTCTTT.

This clonotype was seen at least ten times. This chain joins TRBV11-2 and TRBJ1-1; D is uncertain. This CDR3 contains 13 residues. V lost 1 base to trimming and J lost 5 bases, with 8 bases between them. Germline V gene data show CDR1 as SGHAT and CDR2 as FQNNGV. CDR3 coding DNA: TGTGCCAGCAGCTTAGCCTCTAAGACTGAAGCTTTCTTT. Its protein product is CASSLASKTEAFF.

This clonotype has just a few counts. A single base separates this from a much larger clone, so it may be a read error. The J gene is TRBJ2-7, the V gene TRBV28; D is unresolved. The CDR3 runs 13 residues. V shed 5 bases and J shed 2 bases, with 10 bases lying between them. Germline V gene data show CDR1 as MDHEN and CDR2 as SYDVKM. The CDR3 reads CASSRTRPYEQYF. CDR3 sequence (DNA): TGTGCCAGCAGTCGCACCCGACCCTACGAGCAGTACTTC.

The chain joins TRBV10-3 to TRBJ1-3, with D perhaps TRBD1 (5 bases). This CDR3 contains 14 residues. Looked up from germline, CDR1 is ENHRY and CDR2 is SYGVKD. V shed 8 bases and J shed 0 bases, with 11 bases lying between them. The CDR3 DNA follows: TGTGCCATCTCGTCAGGGAACTCTGGAAACACCATATATTTT. It codes for CAISSGNSGNTIYF.

This clonotype turned up a few times. The chain carries TRBV5-1 and TRBJ2-7; 10 nucleotides align to TRBD2. CDR1 SGHRS and CDR2 YFSETQ come from the germline V gene. V trimming: 0 bases; J trimming: 4 bases; junction bases outside the gene matches: 7. The CDR3 totals 16 residues. CDR3 protein: CASSLGSSGRWYEQYF. In nucleotides, the CDR3 is TGCGCCAGCAGCTTGGGAAGTAGCGGGAGGTGGTACGAGCAGTACTTC.

This chain connects TRBV25-1 to TRBJ2-7, with 8 bases aligning to TRBD1. Germline values: CDR1 MGHDK, CDR2 SYGVNS. This CDR3 is built from 16 residues. Trimming cost V 5 bases and J 6 bases; bases outside gene matches: 15. In DNA form, the CDR3 reads TGTGCCAGCAGTACCCACCCAGGACAGGGTCGAGGCGAGCAGTACTTC. Amino acid sequence: CASSTHPGQGRGEQYF.

Here the CDR3 reads CASSGDSGRAPEQYF. The CDR3 DNA is TGCGCCAGCAGCGGAGATAGCGGGAGGGCCCCCGAGCAGTACTTC. The V and J genes are TRBV5-1 and TRBJ2-7; the match to TRBD2 covers 11 bases. This CDR3 spans 15 amino acids. Losses at the gene ends were 4 bases for V and 6 bases for J; bases not matched to a gene: 9. Germline loops: CDR1 SGHRS, CDR2 YFSETQ.